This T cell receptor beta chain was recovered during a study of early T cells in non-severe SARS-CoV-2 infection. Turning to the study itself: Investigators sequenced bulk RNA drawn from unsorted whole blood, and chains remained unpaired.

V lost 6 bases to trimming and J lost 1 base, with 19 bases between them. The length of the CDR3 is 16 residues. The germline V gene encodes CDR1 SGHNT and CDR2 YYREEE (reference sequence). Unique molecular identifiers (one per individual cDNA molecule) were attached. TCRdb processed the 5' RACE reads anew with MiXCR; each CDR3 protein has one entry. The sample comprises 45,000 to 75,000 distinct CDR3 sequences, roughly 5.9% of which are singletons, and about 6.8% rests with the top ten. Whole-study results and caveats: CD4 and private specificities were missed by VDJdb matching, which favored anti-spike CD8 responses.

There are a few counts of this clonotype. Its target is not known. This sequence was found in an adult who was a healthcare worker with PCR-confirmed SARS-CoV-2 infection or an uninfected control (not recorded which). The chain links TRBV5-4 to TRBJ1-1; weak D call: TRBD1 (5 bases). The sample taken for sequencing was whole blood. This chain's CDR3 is CASTDRVGRSNTEAFF. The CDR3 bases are TGTGCCAGCACGGATCGAGTGGGACGGTCGAACACTGAAGCTTTCTTT.